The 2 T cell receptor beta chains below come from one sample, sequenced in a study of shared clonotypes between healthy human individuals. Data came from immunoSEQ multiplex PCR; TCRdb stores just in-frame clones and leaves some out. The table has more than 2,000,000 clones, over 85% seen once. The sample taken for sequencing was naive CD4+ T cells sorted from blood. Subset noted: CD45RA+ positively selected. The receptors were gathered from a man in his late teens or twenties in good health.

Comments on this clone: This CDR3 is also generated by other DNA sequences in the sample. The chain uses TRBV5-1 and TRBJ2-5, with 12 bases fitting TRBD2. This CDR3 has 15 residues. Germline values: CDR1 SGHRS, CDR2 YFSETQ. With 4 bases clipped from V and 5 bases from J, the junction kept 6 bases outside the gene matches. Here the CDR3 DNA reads TGCGCCAGCAGCCCTAGCGGGGGGGCCCGGGAGACCCAGTACTTC. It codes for CASSPSGGARETQYF.

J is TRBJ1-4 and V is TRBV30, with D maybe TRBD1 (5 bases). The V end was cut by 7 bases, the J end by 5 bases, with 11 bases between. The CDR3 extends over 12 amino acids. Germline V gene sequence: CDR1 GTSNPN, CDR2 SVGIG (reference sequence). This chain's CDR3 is CALTRQNEKLFF. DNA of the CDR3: TGTGCCTTAACTCGACAGAATGAAAAACTGTTTTTT.